These T cell receptor beta chains were read from a single sample in a study of blood T cell repertoires in COVID-19. Sequencing used immunoSEQ multiplex PCR; TCRdb keeps in-frame clones, though not all of them. This sample has some 250,000 clones; 86% occur once, and the top ten carry approximately 13%. The sample consisted of peripheral blood. The source is a man at least 80 years old with acute or convalescent COVID-19. The CDR3 runs from the conserved cysteine through the conserved F or W. Fields, in order: V gene, J gene, CDR3 protein.

>TRBV7-8|TRBJ1-5
CASTKDRPAGPQHF
>TRBV6-6|TRBJ1-2
CASSYSGTGVSGYTF
>TRBV27|TRBJ2-2
CASSTTSGRGTGELFF
>TRBV19|TRBJ2-1
CASSPRRGQYYNEQFF
>TRBV3-1/TRBV3-2|TRBJ2-7
CASSQGAGGLVYEQYF
>TRBV7-9|TRBJ1-1
CASSSLGSGTEAFF
>TRBV7-2|TRBJ2-1
CASSSRQGYEQFF
>TRBV2|TRBJ1-3
CASSPLRTIYF
>TRBV28|TRBJ1-5
CASSLGQGSQPQHF
>TRBV3-1/TRBV3-2|TRBJ1-3
CASSQGWGQGESGNTIYF
>TRBV6-5|TRBJ1-3
CASSYSNRDSGF
>TRBV5-1|TRBJ1-1
CASGSGVDTEAFF
>TRBV6-6|TRBJ1-2
CASSSQGLYGYTF
>TRBV27|TRBJ1-1
CASSFRGGGYTEAFF
>TRBV7-3|TRBJ1-3
CASNPRSGSGNTIYF
>TRBV24-1|TRBJ2-3
CATSDPTPGLAGGTDTQYF
>TRBV6-2/TRBV6-3|TRBJ2-7
CASSYSTSDSQSSYEQYF
>TRBV28|TRBJ2-7
CASSVGQGIYEQYF
>TRBV5-1|TRBJ2-3
CASSLGGTSGADTQYF
>TRBV27|TRBJ1-6
CASSFGDSRGFDSPLHF
>TRBV3-1/TRBV3-2|TRBJ1-2
CASSQEGQGVPYGYTF
>TRBV3-1/TRBV3-2|TRBJ2-7
CASSQVSWRDEQYF
>TRBV12-3/TRBV12-4|TRBJ1-1
CASSLGQNTEAFF